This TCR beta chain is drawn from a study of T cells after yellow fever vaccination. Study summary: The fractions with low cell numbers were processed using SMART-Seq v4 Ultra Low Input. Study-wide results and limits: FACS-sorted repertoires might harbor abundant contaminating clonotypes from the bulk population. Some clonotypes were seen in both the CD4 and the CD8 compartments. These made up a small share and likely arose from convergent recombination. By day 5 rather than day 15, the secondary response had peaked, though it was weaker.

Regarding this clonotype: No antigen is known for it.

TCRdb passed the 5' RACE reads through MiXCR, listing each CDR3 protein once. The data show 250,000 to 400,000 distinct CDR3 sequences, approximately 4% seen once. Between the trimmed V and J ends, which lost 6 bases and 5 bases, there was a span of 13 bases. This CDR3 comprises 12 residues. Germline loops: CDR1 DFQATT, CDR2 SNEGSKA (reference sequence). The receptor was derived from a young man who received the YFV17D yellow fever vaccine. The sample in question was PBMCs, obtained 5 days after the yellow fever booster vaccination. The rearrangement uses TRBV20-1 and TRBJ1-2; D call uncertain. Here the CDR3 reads CSAPPDQYGYTF. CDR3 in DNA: TGCAGTGCCCCTCCGGATCAGTATGGCTACACCTTC.